The entry below gives a single TCR beta chain sequence along with its context. Its antigen is unknown. The data stem from a study of cytomegalovirus exposure and HLA in healthy donors. Overall study context: Within an early data release were about 85 million unique TCRs drawn from HLA-typed donors. There were several hundred genotyped donors. Of these, roughly 82% fell in the genetic ancestry cluster associated with self-reported Caucasian donors.

Points from the study as a whole: HLA restriction was apparent for most CMV-associated TCR beta chains in a later analysis. Other equally common chains were less clonally expanded than HLA-associated TCR beta chains, a later analysis showed.

Primers included in the PCR were 60 Vbeta and 13 Jbeta primers. Repertoires were generated with immunoSEQ multiplex PCR, while TCRdb's copy carries only in-frame clones and drops some. The sample has 220,000 or so clones; about 74% are singletons. The CDR3 length is 14 residues. Trimming took 0 bases from V and 2 from J, leaving 8 bases between them. Per germline, CDR1 LGHNA and CDR2 YNFKEQ. The TCR sequence derives from a woman aged 25-40 years in good health and CMV-seronegative. The specimen was PBMCs. The chain has TRBV4-2 and TRBJ2-7; D is undetermined. This CDR3 reads CASSQDGHTYEQYF. CDR3 DNA: TGTGCCAGCAGCCAAGATGGCCACACCTACGAGCAGTACTTC.